These 16 T cell receptor beta chains came from one sample sequenced in a study of response to subunit inactivated influenza vaccine. Each CDR3 protein is one row after TCRdb ran MiXCR on the RT-PCR reads. Of about 570,000 distinct CDR3 sequences detected, 10% to 15% appear once; the ten largest clones hold roughly 10%. Sequencing used PBMCs from blood, obtained on the day of vaccination. The source is a man aged 45-65 years who received an inactivated influenza vaccine.

The chain carries TRBV30 and TRBJ1-1, with D possibly matching TRBD1 (6 bases). Germline-derived CDR1 and CDR2 are GTSNPN and SVGIG (reference sequence). The CDR3 extends over 13 amino acids. Trimming took off 1 base at V and 2 bases at J, with 8 bases between the two ends. CDR3 residues: CAWSGQENTEAFF. The CDR3 nucleotides read TGTGCCTGGAGTGGACAGGAAAACACTGAAGCTTTCTTT.

This clonotype was found a few times. The V and J genes are TRBV7-9 and TRBJ2-1; TRBD2 agrees at 13 bases. V was clipped by 5 bases and J by 7 bases; unmatched bases: 8. This CDR3 spans 16 amino acids. CDR1 and CDR2 (germline): SEHNR, FQNEAQ (reference sequence). The CDR3 nucleotides read TGTGCCAGCAGCCCCAGGACTAGCGGGGGAGGAAATGAGCAGTTCTTC. Protein sequence: CASSPRTSGGGNEQFF. Full variable domain (outside the CDR3, taken from reference TRBV7-9 and TRBJ2-1): DTGVSQNPRHKITKRGQNVTFRCDPISEHNRLYWYRQTLGQGPEFLTYFQNEAQLEKSRLLSDRFSAERPKGSFSTLEIQRTEQGDSAMYLCASSPRTSGGGNEQFFGPGTRLTVL.

The chain uses TRBV24-1 and TRBJ2-3, with D possibly called TRBD1 or TRBD2 (5 bases each). Looked up from germline, CDR1 is KGHDR and CDR2 is SFDVKD. The V and J ends lost 3 bases and 6 bases respectively, with 15 bases between them. The CDR3 is made up of 15 amino acids. The CDR3 region is CATSDPGRLSDTQYF. CDR3 in DNA: TGTGCCACCAGTGATCCGGGACGGCTAAGCGATACGCAGTATTTT.

With respect to this clonotype: Being one base from a much bigger clone, this may be a read error. V usage is TRBV12-3 or TRBV12-4 and J usage is TRBJ2-7, with D maybe TRBD1 (6 bases). The CDR3 loop spans 18 amino acids. CDR3 in amino acids: CARSLGGPWGTEPYEQYF. The CDR3 region has the DNA TGTGCCCGCAGTTTAGGGGGACCGTGGGGGACGGAGCCCTACGAGCAGTACTTC.

This clonotype has at least ten counts. The rearrangement uses TRBV6-5 and TRBJ2-3, with TRBD1 matching 7 bases. Looked up from germline, CDR1 is MNHEY and CDR2 is SVGAGI. The CDR3 has 14 amino acids. Trimming at V came to 2 bases and at J to 6 bases, leaving 5 bases not matched to a gene. As DNA, the CDR3 is TGTGCCAGCAGTTACAGGGGGCGCAAGGATACGCAGTATTTT. Translation: CASSYRGRKDTQYF.

This clonotype was detected a few times. The rearrangement uses TRBV5-1 and TRBJ2-1; the match to TRBD2 covers 7 bases. CDR3 length equals 15 residues. CDR1 SGHRS and CDR2 YFSETQ come from the germline V gene. CDR3 loop: CATRISGGGHNEQFF. The DNA of the CDR3 is TGCGCAACCCGGATATCTGGCGGGGGACACAATGAGCAGTTCTTC.

This clonotype has only a few counts. The rearrangement uses TRBV28 and TRBJ2-7; 7 bases match TRBD2. Germline V gene data show CDR1 as MDHEN and CDR2 as SYDVKM. The ends lost 3 bases at V and 5 bases at J; junction bases unmatched: 10. The CDR3 contains 15 residues. In nucleotides, the CDR3 is TGTGCCAGCAGTTTCACCGCGGCGGGGGAGGACGAGCAGTACTTC. Its protein product is CASSFTAAGEDEQYF.

This clonotype appeared many times. The chain couples TRBV11-2 to TRBJ2-3, with 12 positions matching TRBD2. The CDR3 length is 16 residues. Germline lookup yields CDR1 SGHAT and CDR2 FQNNGV. With V trimmed by 1 base and J by 3 bases, 2 bases remained unmatched. The CDR3 coding sequence is TGTGCCAGCAGCTTAGTAACTAGCGGGGGGACAGATACGCAGTATTTT. Translation: CASSLVTSGGTDTQYF.

Only a few counts were recorded for this clonotype. The genes are TRBV5-1 and TRBJ2-2; 7 bases agree with TRBD1. The V gene's germline CDR1 is SGHRS and CDR2 YFSETQ. The V segment lost 4 bases and the J segment 6 bases; nucleotides outside the gene matches: 9. This CDR3 spans 15 amino acids. CDR3 amino acids: CASSDMGQPAGELFF. CDR3 DNA: TGCGCCAGCAGCGACATGGGACAGCCCGCCGGGGAGCTGTTTTTT.

The rearrangement uses TRBV21-1 and TRBJ2-5; the D call in the table, TRBD1, was not verified against the DNA. TRBV21-1 is termed a pseudogene. The CDR3 extends over 16 amino acids. The CDR3 DNA reads TGTGCCAGCAGCAATTGGCCCGGGGACAGGGCAGAGACCCAGTACTTC. Residues: CASSNWPGDRAETQYF.

The rearrangement links TRBV7-4 to TRBJ1-5, with a possible D match to TRBD1 (5 bases). Germline CDR1 reads SGHVT; CDR2 reads SQSDAQ. The CDR3 has 15 amino acids. Trimming left V 1 base short and J 7 bases short, with 14 bases between. The CDR3 loop is CASSLGREDKQPQHF. The CDR3 bases are TGTGCCAGCAGCTTAGGGCGGGAGGACAAACAGCCCCAGCATTTT.

The chain combines TRBV19 with TRBJ2-7, with D perhaps TRBD2 (6 bases). Germline V gene sequence: CDR1 LNHDA, CDR2 SQIVND (reference sequence). V was clipped by 3 bases and J by 3 bases, with 15 bases between them. The CDR3 is 15 amino acids. The CDR3 sequence: CASSISAMRGYEQYF. The DNA for the CDR3 is TGTGCCAGTAGTATTTCTGCTATGCGGGGCTACGAGCAGTACTTC.

The chain recombines TRBV7-9 with TRBJ2-3, with D possibly being TRBD2 (7 bases). Germline assignment: CDR1 SEHNR and CDR2 FQNEAQ (reference sequence). The CDR3 has 16 residues. The V end was cut by 5 bases, the J end by 6 bases, with 21 bases between. The chain's CDR3 is CASSISYGGPGDTQYF. CDR3 nucleotides: TGTGCCAGCAGCATCTCCTACGGGGGGCCGGGTGATACGCAGTATTTT.

A few counts support this clonotype. The CDR3, as DNA: TGCAGTGCTAGAGATCAACTAGCGGGACGCTACAATGAGCAGTTCTTC. Translating it yields CSARDQLAGRYNEQFF. The chain combines TRBV20-1 with TRBJ2-1; 10 nucleotides line up with TRBD2. The germline V gene encodes CDR1 DFQATT and CDR2 SNEGSKA (reference sequence). V trimming: 0 bases; J trimming: 3 bases; junction bases outside the gene matches: 5. The CDR3 extends over 16 amino acids.

In the case of this clonotype: One base away lies a much larger clone, so this may be a sequencing read error. The chain is built from TRBV28 and TRBJ2-2; TRBD1 might be the D (6 bases). This CDR3 has 16 amino acids. CDR1 and CDR2 from the germline V gene are MDHEN and SYDVKM. This CDR3 reads CASSPSGTPNSGELFF. CDR3 nucleotide sequence: TGTGCCAGCAGTCCATCCGGGACACCGAACTCCGGGGAGCTGTTTTTT. The variable domain in full, with the rest retrieved from reference TRBV28 and TRBJ2-2, is DVKVTQSSRYLVKRTGEKVFLECVQDMDHENMFWYRQDPGLGLRLIYFSYDVKMKEKGDIPEGYSVSREKKERFSLILESASTNQTSMYLCASSPSGTPNSGELFFGEGSRLTVL.

This rearrangement joins TRBV7-9 to TRBJ2-3, with 12 bases fitting TRBD2. Trimming took 4 bases from V and 2 from J; bases not matched to a gene: 4. CDR3 size: 16 residues. Germline assignment: CDR1 SEHNR and CDR2 FQNEAQ (reference sequence). CDR3 DNA: TGTGCCAGCAGCTACCGACTAGCGGGAGTCACAGATACGCAGTATTTT. Translation: CASSYRLAGVTDTQYF.